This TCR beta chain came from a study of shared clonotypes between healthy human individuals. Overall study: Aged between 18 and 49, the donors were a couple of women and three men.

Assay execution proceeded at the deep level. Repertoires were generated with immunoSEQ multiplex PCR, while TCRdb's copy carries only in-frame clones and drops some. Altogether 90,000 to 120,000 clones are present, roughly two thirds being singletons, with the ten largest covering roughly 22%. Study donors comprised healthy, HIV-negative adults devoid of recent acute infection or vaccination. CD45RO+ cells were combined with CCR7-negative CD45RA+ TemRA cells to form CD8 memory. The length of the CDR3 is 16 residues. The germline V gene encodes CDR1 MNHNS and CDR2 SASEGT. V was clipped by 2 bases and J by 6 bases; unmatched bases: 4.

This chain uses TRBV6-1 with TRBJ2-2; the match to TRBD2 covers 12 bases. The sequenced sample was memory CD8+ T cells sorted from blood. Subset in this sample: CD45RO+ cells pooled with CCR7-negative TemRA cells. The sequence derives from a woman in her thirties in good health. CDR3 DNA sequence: TGTGCCAGCAGTGAACGGACTAGCGGGACGTCCGGGGAGCTGTTTTTT. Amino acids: CASSERTSGTSGELFF.